A single sample is the source of the 4 T cell receptor beta chains below, sequenced in a study of vaccination and CD4 T cells after COVID-19. Antigens for these TCRs are unknown. With the Oncomine TCR Beta short-read assay, DNA from cultured CD4+ T cells was sequenced. Each CDR3 protein gets one entry after TCRdb re-called the PCR reads with MiXCR. The sample shows some 10,000 distinct CDR3 sequences, around 21% of them seen only once. As for treatment: roughly ten-day PBMC culture with coronavirus spike peptide pools or control peptides (ViraFEST assay). The material was CD4+ T cells from blood, cultured in vitro, obtained after SARS-CoV-2 vaccination. These receptors all stem from a human donor who had recovered from COVID-19.

J is TRBJ2-5 and V is TRBV2, with D possibly being TRBD1 (6 bases). V was cut by 6 bases and J by 5 bases, with 25 bases left in between. Germline values: CDR1 SNHLY, CDR2 FYNNEI. The CDR3 loop spans 17 amino acids. The CDR3, as DNA: TGTGCCAGCAGCGAATCCCTCTTTGGGGGCTATACGGAGACCCAGTACTTC. Encoded protein: CASSESLFGGYTETQYF.

The chain uses TRBV27 and TRBJ2-1; 9 bases are shared with TRBD2. Per the germline V gene, CDR1 is MNHEY and CDR2 is SMNVEV (reference sequence). The CDR3 runs to 15 residues. J lost 1 base, V lost 2 bases, and 0 bases had no gene match. CDR3 region: CASSLSGRSYNEQFF. As DNA, the CDR3 is TGTGCCAGCAGTTTAAGCGGGAGGTCCTACAATGAGCAGTTCTTC.

This clonotype was counted between two and nine times. The rearrangement links TRBV7-2 to TRBJ2-3, with a tentative D call TRBD1 (6 bases). The germline V and J ends were trimmed by 5 bases and 3 bases, with 12 bases remaining between them. The germline CDR1 and CDR2 sequences are SGHTA and FQGNSA. The CDR3 spans 14 residues. The CDR3: CASSPERGTDTQYF. The CDR3 bases are TGTGCCAGCAGCCCCGAAAGGGGGACAGATACGCAGTATTTT.

This clonotype is medium-sized (0.01 to 0.1%) by share. The J gene is TRBJ2-7, the V gene TRBV7-2; D unresolved. CDR3 length: 14 amino acids. V was trimmed by 6 bases and J by 2 bases, leaving 14 bases between them. Germline CDR1 and CDR2: SGHTA and FQGNSA. CDR3: CASSPTAPAYEQYF. CDR3 DNA sequence: TGTGCCAGCAGTCCCACGGCCCCAGCCTACGAGCAGTACTTC.